This T cell receptor beta chain derives from a study of blood T cell repertoires in COVID-19. Study at large: Acute and convalescent COVID-19 samples came from the United States, Italy and Spain. In each case, the material was cDNA or gDNA derived from T cells, B-cell-depleted T cells, or PBMCs.

Under the authors' procedure: By means of reference gene primer amplification, nucleated cell counts were estimated. The protocol was immunoSEQ multiplex PCR, while the TCRdb copy is restricted to in-frame clones and leaves out a portion. Clone size and V and J calls were adopted from that table, with D and trimming inferred from the DNA. The repertoire has 130,000 to 150,000 clones, about 87% of them found once; the top ten carry 37%. The trim removed 3 bases at V and 6 bases at J, leaving 10 bases unmatched. The CDR3 contains 15 residues. Germline V lookup: CDR1 SGHRS, CDR2 YFSETQ. The sample taken for sequencing was peripheral blood. The TCR comes from a man aged 45 to 65 who had recovered from COVID-19. The chain carries TRBV5-1 and TRBJ2-3; 7 positions match TRBD2. CDR3 residues: CASSSGVGGKDTQYF. The CDR3 DNA sequence: TGCGCCAGCAGCTCCGGGGTGGGAGGGAAGGATACGCAGTATTTT.